Following are 20 T cell receptor beta chains from one sample sequenced in a study of blood T cell repertoires in COVID-19. Here immunoSEQ multiplex PCR was the method, and the copy in TCRdb shows in-frame clones only, minus some. Of around 130,000 clones in the sample, roughly three quarters are singletons; the top ten hold roughly 8.6%. The sequencing sample was made of peripheral blood. Receptors were obtained from a human donor in a cohort sampled during active COVID-19.

This clone was detected only a few times. In DNA form, the CDR3 reads TGTGCCAGCAGCGCGGGACAGGACTATGGCTACACCTTC. It encodes CASSAGQDYGYTF. This chain connects TRBV2 to TRBJ1-2; 8 bases match TRBD1. CDR1 is SNHLY and CDR2 is FYNNEI in the germline V gene. This CDR3 comprises 13 residues. Germline trimming cut 6 bases from V and 3 bases from J; bases unmatched to any gene: 3.

This clone turned up a few times. V gene TRBV10-1 combines with J gene TRBJ2-7; tentatively, D is TRBD2 (6 bases). The CDR3 extends over 13 amino acids. The ends were cut back, 0 bases at V and 5 bases at J, with 8 bases in the middle. CDR1 is WNHNN, CDR2 SYGVQD, per germline (reference sequence). As DNA, the CDR3 is TGCGCCAGCAGTGAGTCTGCGGGAAACGAGCAGTACTTC. Translated, it gives CASSESAGNEQYF.

This chain uses TRBV7-2 with TRBJ1-2; D ambiguous. Deletions cut 0 bases from V and 3 bases from J, with 14 bases between. In germline, CDR1 is SGHTA, CDR2 FQGNSA. The CDR3 has 16 residues. CDR3 loop: CASSLAPGLIDYGYTF. The CDR3 DNA sequence: TGTGCCAGCAGCTTAGCCCCAGGCCTCATTGACTATGGCTACACCTTC.

V is TRBV5-6 and J is TRBJ2-7, with 8 positions matching TRBD2. V lost 0 bases to trimming and J lost 2 bases; unmatched junction nucleotides: 4. The CDR3 is 15 amino acids. Germline V lookup: CDR1 SGHDT, CDR2 YYEEEE. CDR3 coding DNA: TGTGCCAGCAGCTTGGGAGCGGGAGTACCCTACGAGCAGTACTTC. Translated: CASSLGAGVPYEQYF.

This sequence joins TRBV10-3 and TRBJ1-4; D is unresolved. Looked up from germline, CDR1 is ENHRY and CDR2 is SYGVKD. V lost 4 bases and J lost 8, with 23 bases in between. CDR3 length: 17 residues. The CDR3 coding sequence is TGTGCCATCAGTGCCGGCGATGGCGTGCAGGAGGTAGAAAAACTGTTTTTT. It yields the protein CAISAGDGVQEVEKLFF.

V is TRBV7-6 and J is TRBJ2-7; 13 bases agree with TRBD2. The CDR3 is 12 amino acids. J was trimmed by 7 bases and V by 9 bases; bases with no gene match: 3. The germline gives CDR1 SGHVS, CDR2 FNYEAQ. In nucleotides, the CDR3 is TGTGCCAGTGGACTAGCGGGAGTTGAGCAGTACTTC. This translates into CASGLAGVEQYF.

V and J are TRBV10-3 and TRBJ1-2, with 9 bases aligning to TRBD1. The germline V gene encodes CDR1 ENHRY and CDR2 SYGVKD. J lost 6 bases, V lost 4 bases, and 6 bases had no gene match. This CDR3 spans 14 amino acids. The CDR3 DNA follows: TGTGCCATCAGTGCCCGGGACAGGGCTCATGGCTACACCTTC. This encodes CAISARDRAHGYTF.

V is TRBV11-1 and J is TRBJ2-3; D perhaps matches TRBD2 (7 bases). Per the germline V gene, CDR1 is SGHAT and CDR2 is FQDESV (reference sequence). This CDR3 has 16 residues. Trimming removed 4 bases at V and 4 bases at J, with 18 bases between. CDR3 nucleotides: TGTGCCAGCAGCTCCTACCTAGGGGGGGGCCCAGATACGCAGTATTTT. As protein: CASSSYLGGGPDTQYF.

The chain combines TRBV5-1 with TRBJ2-7, with a weak D call TRBD1 (5 bases). Germline assignment: CDR1 SGHRS and CDR2 YFSETQ. CDR3 length: 13 amino acids. Between the trimmed V and J ends, which lost 7 bases and 4 bases, there was a span of 15 bases. CDR3: CASAQEPAYEQYF. CDR3 nucleotide sequence: TGCGCCAGCGCACAGGAGCCCGCTTACGAGCAGTACTTC.

The chain carries TRBV12-3 or TRBV12-4 and TRBJ2-7, with 10 bases matching TRBD1. Trimming took 6 bases from V and 7 from J; bases not matched to a gene: 3. The CDR3 has 12 residues. In nucleotides, the CDR3 is TGTGCCAGCAGGCGGACAGGGGGTGAGCAGTACTTC. Residues: CASRRTGGEQYF.

This rearrangement joins TRBV6-5 to TRBJ2-7; tentative D call: TRBD1 (6 bases). This CDR3 is 14 amino acids long. CDR1 is MNHEY and CDR2 is SVGAGI in the germline V gene. The germline V and J ends were trimmed by 6 bases and 0 bases, with 12 bases remaining between them. CDR3 sequence reads: CASRQRTASYEQYF. Here the CDR3 DNA reads TGTGCCAGCAGGCAACGGACAGCCTCCTACGAGCAGTACTTC.

This clone came up a few times. The chain combines TRBV6-2 or TRBV6-3 with TRBJ2-7, with TRBD2 identical over 8 bases. V shed 5 bases and J 3 bases; nucleotides not matched to a gene: 6. Germline V lookup: CDR1 MNHEY, CDR2 SVGEGT. CDR3 length equals 14 residues. CDR3: CASSNLGGVYEQYF. The CDR3 nucleotides read TGTGCCAGCAGTAACCTCGGGGGGGTCTACGAGCAGTACTTC.

The rearrangement links TRBV5-1 to TRBJ1-1; D gene unclear. Germline V lookup: CDR1 SGHRS, CDR2 YFSETQ. The ends were cut back, 4 bases at V and 4 bases at J, with 11 bases in the middle. This CDR3 has 13 residues. The CDR3 spells CASSPAGTTEAFF. CDR3 DNA: TGCGCCAGCAGCCCCGCGGGTACCACTGAAGCTTTCTTT.

The chain links TRBV6-5 to TRBJ2-7; 9 bases agree with TRBD2. CDR3 length: 15 residues. The germline CDR1 and CDR2 sequences are MNHEY and SVGAGI. J was trimmed by 2 bases and V by 2 bases; bases with no gene match: 4. The CDR3 here is CASSYGIAGAYEQYF. Written as DNA, the CDR3 is TGTGCCAGCAGTTACGGGATAGCGGGGGCCTACGAGCAGTACTTC.

This clone was observed once. J is TRBJ1-2 and V is TRBV18; D remains ambiguous. The CDR3 runs to 15 residues. Germline V lookup: CDR1 KGHSH, CDR2 LQKENI. The V end was cut by 3 bases, the J end by 5 bases, with 16 bases between. This CDR3 is CASSPSAGGSYGYTF. The CDR3 DNA sequence: TGTGCCAGCTCACCGTCGGCAGGTGGTTCTTATGGCTACACCTTC. The entire variable domain, with the rest obtained from reference TRBV18 and TRBJ1-2, is as follows: NAGVMQNPRHLVRRRGQEARLRCSPMKGHSHVYWYRQLPEEGLKFMVYLQKENIIDESGMPKERFSAEFPKEGPSILRIQQVVRGDSAAYFCASSPSAGGSYGYTFGSGTRLTVV.

This chain joins TRBV18 and TRBJ2-5; tentatively, D is TRBD2 (6 bases). Trimming removed 4 bases from V and 2 bases from J, with 11 bases in between. This CDR3 contains 14 residues. Germline V gene lookup returns CDR1 KGHSH and CDR2 LQKENI. In DNA form, the CDR3 reads TGTGCCAGCTCACTAGGCGGGGCACAAGAGACCCAGTACTTC. It codes for CASSLGGAQETQYF.

The chain combines TRBV6-5 with TRBJ2-7, with D possibly being TRBD2 (6 bases). The CDR3 runs to 14 residues. V was trimmed by 5 bases and J by 3 bases, leaving 14 bases between them. The V gene's germline CDR1 is MNHEY and CDR2 SVGAGI. The CDR3 reads CASSTGLGLYEQYF. The CDR3 DNA is TGTGCCAGCAGTACGGGACTGGGCCTCTACGAGCAGTACTTC.

The V call is TRBV7-9, the J call TRBJ2-5, with 9 positions matching TRBD1. V was pared by 4 bases and J by 4 bases, with 4 bases of the junction left unmatched. CDR1 is SEHNR and CDR2 is FQNEAQ in the germline V gene (reference sequence). The CDR3 contains 14 residues. The CDR3: CASSWGQGLETQYF. The CDR3 DNA reads TGTGCCAGCAGCTGGGGACAGGGACTAGAGACCCAGTACTTC.

The chain links TRBV3-1 (or the pseudogene TRBV3-2) to TRBJ1-1, with D possibly matching TRBD1 (5 bases). The V and J ends lost 0 bases and 14 bases respectively, with 16 bases between them. The CDR3 has 13 residues. Germline V CDR1 and CDR2: LGHDT, YNNKEL (reference sequence). The chain's CDR3 is CASSQDLGLRLFF. Here the CDR3 DNA reads TGTGCCAGCAGCCAAGATCTGGGACTTAGGCTCTTCTTT.

J is TRBJ1-1 and V is TRBV7-8, with D uncertain. Germline CDR1 reads SGHVS; CDR2 reads FQNEAQ. This CDR3 is 15 amino acids long. With 0 bases removed from V and 1 base from J, the gap between germline ends came to 9 bases. The CDR3 bases are TGTGCCAGCAGCTTAGCGATGAGAGGGAACACTGAAGCTTTCTTT. Protein product: CASSLAMRGNTEAFF.